This is a list of T cell receptor beta chains from one sample in a study of control samples from healthy donors and cancer patients. Assay: immunoSEQ multiplex PCR; the TCRdb copy retains only in-frame clones and omits some. This repertoire shows roughly 70,000 clones, over 75% found once; its top ten account for 25% to 35%. Sequencing was performed on blood. The receptors here all came from a middle-aged man in good health. Each CDR3 is given with its conserved first and last residue. Clone size is stated in some rows and not others, as once, few, many or a class when expanded.

clone_size: .; j_call: TRBJ2-1; v_call: TRBV5-1; cdr3_aa: CASSLVRNNNEQFF
clone_size: .; j_call: TRBJ2-2; v_call: TRBV6-6; cdr3_aa: CASSYLGMTGELFF
clone_size: .; j_call: TRBJ2-3; v_call: TRBV5-1; cdr3_aa: CASSLNTDTQYF
clone_size: medium-sized; j_call: TRBJ2-7; v_call: TRBV10-3; cdr3_aa: CATTAPDGSYEQYF
clone_size: .; j_call: TRBJ2-2; v_call: TRBV11-3; cdr3_aa: CASSLARTGELFF
clone_size: few; j_call: TRBJ2-5; v_call: TRBV15; cdr3_aa: CATSGGDVGRETQYF
clone_size: .; j_call: TRBJ1-5; v_call: TRBV7-2; cdr3_aa: CASSSRAGNQPQHF
clone_size: .; j_call: TRBJ2-7; v_call: TRBV28; cdr3_aa: CASSHGQGGNEQYF
clone_size: .; j_call: TRBJ1-4; v_call: TRBV5-6; cdr3_aa: CASSLVAGATNEKLFF
clone_size: .; j_call: TRBJ2-5; v_call: TRBV18; cdr3_aa: CASSRGRGLQETQYF
clone_size: .; j_call: TRBJ2-1; v_call: TRBV12-5; cdr3_aa: CASARYSYNEQFF
clone_size: .; j_call: TRBJ2-7; v_call: TRBV10-1; cdr3_aa: CASSRDNTYEQYF
clone_size: once; j_call: TRBJ1-1; v_call: TRBV11-2; cdr3_aa: CASRQVNTEAFF
clone_size: few; j_call: TRBJ2-4; v_call: TRBV4-1; cdr3_aa: CASSQLAGMNIQYF
clone_size: once; j_call: TRBJ2-1; v_call: TRBV25-1; cdr3_aa: CASSESVAEQFF
clone_size: .; j_call: TRBJ2-7; v_call: TRBV30; cdr3_aa: CAWRHSYEQYF
clone_size: once; j_call: TRBJ2-5; v_call: TRBV5-6; cdr3_aa: CASSPEAGNRETQYF
clone_size: .; j_call: TRBJ2-7; v_call: TRBV5-4; cdr3_aa: CASSLGLAGAEQYF
clone_size: .; j_call: TRBJ2-5; v_call: TRBV5-5; cdr3_aa: CASSLRVWETQYF
clone_size: .; j_call: TRBJ2-1; v_call: TRBV11-3; cdr3_aa: CASSFRRTNIYNEQFF
clone_size: .; j_call: TRBJ2-3; v_call: TRBV6-2/TRBV6-3; cdr3_aa: CASTPRGAGTDTQYF
clone_size: .; j_call: TRBJ2-5; v_call: TRBV9; cdr3_aa: CASSVERFAETQYF
clone_size: .; j_call: TRBJ2-1; v_call: TRBV4-3; cdr3_aa: CASSQDPGNEQFF
clone_size: once; j_call: TRBJ1-1; v_call: TRBV19; cdr3_aa: CASSIDRQGANEAFF
clone_size: .; j_call: TRBJ2-1; v_call: TRBV9; cdr3_aa: CASSVGGSLYNEQFF
clone_size: .; j_call: TRBJ1-6; v_call: TRBV7-8; cdr3_aa: CASSLAVGLSINSPLHF
clone_size: .; j_call: TRBJ2-5; v_call: TRBV11-3; cdr3_aa: CASSSGAQETQYF
clone_size: .; j_call: TRBJ2-4; v_call: TRBV27; cdr3_aa: CASSFAGRGALAKNIQYF
clone_size: .; j_call: TRBJ2-5; v_call: TRBV29-1; cdr3_aa: CSVEGRMRRETQYF